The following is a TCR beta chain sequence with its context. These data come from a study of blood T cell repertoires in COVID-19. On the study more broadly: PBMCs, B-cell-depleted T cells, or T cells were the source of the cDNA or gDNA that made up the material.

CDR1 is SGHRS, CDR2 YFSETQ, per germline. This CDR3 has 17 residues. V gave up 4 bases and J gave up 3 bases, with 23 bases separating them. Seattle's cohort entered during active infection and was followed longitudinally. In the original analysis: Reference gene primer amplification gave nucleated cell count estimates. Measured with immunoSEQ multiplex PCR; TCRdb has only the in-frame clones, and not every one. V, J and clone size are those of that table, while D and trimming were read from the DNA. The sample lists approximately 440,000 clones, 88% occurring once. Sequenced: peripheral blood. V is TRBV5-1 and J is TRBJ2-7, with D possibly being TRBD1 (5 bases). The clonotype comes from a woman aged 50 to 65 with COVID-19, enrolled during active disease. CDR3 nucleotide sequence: TGCGCCAGCAGCCCTCACTCAGGGCCCTCCGTTCTCTACGAGCAGTACTTC. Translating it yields CASSPHSGPSVLYEQYF.